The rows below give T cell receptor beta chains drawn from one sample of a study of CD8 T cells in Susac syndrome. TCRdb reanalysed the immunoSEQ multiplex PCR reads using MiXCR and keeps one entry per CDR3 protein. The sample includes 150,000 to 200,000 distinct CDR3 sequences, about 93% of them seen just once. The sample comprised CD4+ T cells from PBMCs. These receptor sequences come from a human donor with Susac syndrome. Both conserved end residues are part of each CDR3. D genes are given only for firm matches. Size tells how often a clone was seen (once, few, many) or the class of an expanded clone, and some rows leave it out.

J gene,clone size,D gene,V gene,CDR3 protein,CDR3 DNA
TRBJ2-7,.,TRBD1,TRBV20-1,CSADRPGQDSYEQYF,TGCAGTGCTGATAGACCGGGACAGGACTCCTACGAGCAGTACTTC
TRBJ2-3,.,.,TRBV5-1,CASSAWTSEDTQYF,TGCGCCAGCAGCGCATGGACTTCGGAAGATACGCAGTATTTT
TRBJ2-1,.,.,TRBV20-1,CSANGYNEQFF,TGCAGTGCTAACGGGTACAATGAGCAGTTCTTC
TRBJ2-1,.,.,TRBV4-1,CASSQRGEYNEQFF,TGCGCCAGCAGCCAAAGGGGAGAGTACAATGAGCAGTTCTTC
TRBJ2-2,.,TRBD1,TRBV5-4,CASSYGQGMNTGELFF,TGTGCCAGCAGCTATGGACAGGGCATGAACACCGGGGAGCTGTTTTTT
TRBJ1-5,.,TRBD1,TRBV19,CASSDRDRGMSGNQPQHF,TGTGCCAGTAGTGACCGGGACAGGGGGATGTCGGGCAATCAGCCCCAGCATTTT
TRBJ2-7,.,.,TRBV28,CASSSSRRLDGLYEQYF,TGTGCCAGCAGTTCCAGTCGGAGGCTGGATGGGCTCTACGAGCAGTACTTC
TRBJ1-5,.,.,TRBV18,CASSPIGGQPQHF,TGTGCCAGCTCACCAATTGGGGGGCAGCCCCAGCATTTT
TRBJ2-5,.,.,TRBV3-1,CASSQGGTGTGETQYF,TGTGCCAGCAGCCAAGGTGGCACGGGGACGGGGGAGACCCAGTACTTC
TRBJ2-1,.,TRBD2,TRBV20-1,CSARQVERGRASEQFF,TGCAGTGCTCGTCAGGTGGAGCGGGGGCGAGCATCTGAGCAGTTCTTC
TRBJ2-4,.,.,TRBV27,CASGLDIQYF,TGTGCCAGCGGACTTGACATTCAGTACTTC
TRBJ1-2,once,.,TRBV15,CATSRDRGSRRHGYTF,TGTGCCACCAGCAGAGATCGGGGCAGCCGGAGACATGGCTACACCTTC
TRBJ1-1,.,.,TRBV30,CAWSVGQGRTEAFF,TGTGCCTGGAGTGTGGGCCAGGGACGCACTGAAGCTTTCTTT
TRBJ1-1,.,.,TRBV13,CASNPDRNTEAFF,TGTGCCAGCAACCCAGACAGGAACACTGAAGCTTTCTTT
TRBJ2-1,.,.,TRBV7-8,CASSLATGFDEQFF,TGTGCCAGCAGCTTAGCTACAGGGTTTGATGAGCAGTTCTTC
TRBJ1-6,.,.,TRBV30,CAWQVDSSYNSPLHF,TGTGCCTGGCAGGTGGACAGCTCCTATAATTCACCCCTCCACTTT
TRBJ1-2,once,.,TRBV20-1,CSAREGGQMSGYTF,TGCAGTGCTAGAGAGGGCGGTCAAATGAGCGGCTACACCTTC
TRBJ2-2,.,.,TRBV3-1,CASSQHPGQNTGELFF,TGTGCCAGCAGCCAACACCCGGGACAAAACACCGGGGAGCTGTTTTTT
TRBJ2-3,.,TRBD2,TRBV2,CASMVGRGTDTQYF,TGTGCCAGCATGGTGGGGCGGGGGACAGATACGCAGTATTTT
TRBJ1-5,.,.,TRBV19,CASSMTDTQHQPQHF,TGTGCCAGTAGTATGACAGACACTCAACATCAGCCCCAGCATTTT
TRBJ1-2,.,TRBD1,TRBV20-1,CSAPDRDNYGYTF,TGCAGTGCTCCGGACAGGGATAACTATGGCTACACCTTC
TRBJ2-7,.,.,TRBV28,CASSLWGESSYEQYF,TGTGCCAGCAGTTTATGGGGGGAAAGCTCCTACGAGCAGTACTTC
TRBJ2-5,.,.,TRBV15,CATSRDQGGGETQYF,TGTGCCACCAGCAGAGATCAAGGGGGAGGGGAGACCCAGTACTTC
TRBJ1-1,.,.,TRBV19,CASIPDVRWGTEAFF,TGTGCCAGTATTCCTGACGTACGCTGGGGCACTGAAGCTTTCTTT
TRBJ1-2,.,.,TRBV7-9,CASSSLGFGYTF,TGTGCCAGCAGCTCCCTCGGGTTTGGCTACACCTTC
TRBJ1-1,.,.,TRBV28,CASSLGKTEAFF,TGTGCCAGCAGTTTGGGGAAGACTGAAGCTTTCTTT